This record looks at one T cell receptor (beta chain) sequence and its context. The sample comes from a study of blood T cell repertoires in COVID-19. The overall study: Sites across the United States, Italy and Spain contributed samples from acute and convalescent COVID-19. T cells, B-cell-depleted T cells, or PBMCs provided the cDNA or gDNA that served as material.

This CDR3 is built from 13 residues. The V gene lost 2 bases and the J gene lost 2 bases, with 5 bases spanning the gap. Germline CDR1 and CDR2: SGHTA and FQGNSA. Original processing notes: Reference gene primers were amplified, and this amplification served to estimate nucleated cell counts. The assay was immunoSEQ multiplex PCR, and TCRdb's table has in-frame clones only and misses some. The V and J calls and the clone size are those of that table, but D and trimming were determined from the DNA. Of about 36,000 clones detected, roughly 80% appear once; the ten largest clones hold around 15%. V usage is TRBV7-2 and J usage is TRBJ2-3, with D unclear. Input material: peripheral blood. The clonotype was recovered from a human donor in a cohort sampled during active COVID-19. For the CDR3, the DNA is TGTGCCAGCAGCTTATACTACACAGATACGCAGTATTTT. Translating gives CASSLYYTDTQYF. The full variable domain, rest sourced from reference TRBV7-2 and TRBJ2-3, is GAGVSQSPSNKVTEKGKDVELRCDPISGHTALYWYRQSLGQGLEFLIYFQGNSAPDKSGLPSDRFSAERTGGSVSTLTIQRTQQEDSAVYLCASSLYYTDTQYFGPGTRLTVL.